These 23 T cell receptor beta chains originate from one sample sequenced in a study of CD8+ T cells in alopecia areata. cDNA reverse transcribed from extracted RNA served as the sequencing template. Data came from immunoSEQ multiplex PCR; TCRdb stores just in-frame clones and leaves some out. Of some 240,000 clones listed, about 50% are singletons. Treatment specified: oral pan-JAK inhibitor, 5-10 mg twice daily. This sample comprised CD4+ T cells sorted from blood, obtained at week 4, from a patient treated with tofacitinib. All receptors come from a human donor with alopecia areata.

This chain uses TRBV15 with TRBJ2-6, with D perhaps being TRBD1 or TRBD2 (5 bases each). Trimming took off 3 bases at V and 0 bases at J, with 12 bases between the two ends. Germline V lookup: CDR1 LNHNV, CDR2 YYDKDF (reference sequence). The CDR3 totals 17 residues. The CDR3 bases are TGTGCCACCAGCAGTCCGGGACCCCACTCTGGGGCCAACGTCCTGACTTTC. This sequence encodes CATSSPGPHSGANVLTF. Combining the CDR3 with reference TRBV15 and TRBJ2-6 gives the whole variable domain DAMVIQNPRYQVTQFGKPVTLSCSQTLNHNVMYWYQQKSSQAPKLLFHYYDKDFNNEADTPDNFQSRRPNTSFCFLDIRSPGLGDTAMYLCATSSPGPHSGANVLTFGAGSRLTVL.

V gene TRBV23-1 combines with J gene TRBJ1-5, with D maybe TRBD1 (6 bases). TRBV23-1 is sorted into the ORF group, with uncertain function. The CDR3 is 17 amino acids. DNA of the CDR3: TGCGCGCCTCCTCCGGGACAAAGAATACTTAGCAATCAGCCCCAGCATTTT. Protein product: CAPPPGQRILSNQPQHF.

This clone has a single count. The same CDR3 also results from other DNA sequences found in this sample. This CDR3 is CASSLSGSTDTQYF. CDR3 coding DNA: TGTGCCAGCAGCTTAAGTGGAAGCACAGATACGCAGTATTTT. The chain couples TRBV7-3 to TRBJ2-3; D remains unclear. Between the trimmed V and J ends, which lost 1 base and 0 bases, there was a span of 5 bases. There are 14 residues in the CDR3. CDR1 and CDR2 from the germline V gene are SGHTA and FQGTGA.

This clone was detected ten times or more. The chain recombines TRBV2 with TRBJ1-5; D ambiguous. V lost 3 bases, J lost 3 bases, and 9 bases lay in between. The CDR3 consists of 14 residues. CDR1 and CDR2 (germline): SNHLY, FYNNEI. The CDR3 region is CASSEALPNQPQHF. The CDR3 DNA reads TGTGCCAGCAGTGAGGCGCTGCCCAATCAGCCCCAGCATTTT.

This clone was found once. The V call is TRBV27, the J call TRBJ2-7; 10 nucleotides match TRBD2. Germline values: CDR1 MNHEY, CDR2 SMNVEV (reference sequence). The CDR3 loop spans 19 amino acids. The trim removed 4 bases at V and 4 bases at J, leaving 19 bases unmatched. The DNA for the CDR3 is TGTGCCAGCAGTTCCCGACTGAACCGGGAGGGACTAGCGTCTTACGAGCAGTACTTC. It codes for CASSSRLNREGLASYEQYF.

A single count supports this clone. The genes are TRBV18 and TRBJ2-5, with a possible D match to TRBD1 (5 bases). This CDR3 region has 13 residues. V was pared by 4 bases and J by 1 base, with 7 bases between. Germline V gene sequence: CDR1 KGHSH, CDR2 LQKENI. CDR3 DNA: TGTGCCAGCTCACGACAGCCCCAAGAGACCCAGTACTTC. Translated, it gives CASSRQPQETQYF.

In DNA, the CDR3 is TGCAGCGTTGCTCTTGTCCTCCGTGAGACCCAGTACTTC. This gives the protein CSVALVLRETQYF. The chain carries TRBV29-1 and TRBJ2-5; D call uncertain. Germline CDR1 and CDR2: SQVTM and ANQGSEA. V was pared by 4 bases and J by 5 bases, with 14 bases between. The CDR3 contains 13 residues.

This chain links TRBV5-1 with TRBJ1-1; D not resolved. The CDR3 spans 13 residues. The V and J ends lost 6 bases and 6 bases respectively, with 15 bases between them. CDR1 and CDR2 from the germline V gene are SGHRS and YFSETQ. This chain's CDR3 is CASKTSGESEAFF. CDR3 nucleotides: TGCGCCAGCAAAACAAGCGGGGAGTCTGAAGCTTTCTTT.

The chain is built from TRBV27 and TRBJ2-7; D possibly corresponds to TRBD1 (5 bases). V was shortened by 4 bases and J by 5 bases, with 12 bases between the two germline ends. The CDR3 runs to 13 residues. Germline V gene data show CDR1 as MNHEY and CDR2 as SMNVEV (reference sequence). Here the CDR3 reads CASSSRVKHEQYF. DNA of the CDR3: TGTGCCAGCAGTTCCAGGGTTAAACACGAGCAGTACTTC.

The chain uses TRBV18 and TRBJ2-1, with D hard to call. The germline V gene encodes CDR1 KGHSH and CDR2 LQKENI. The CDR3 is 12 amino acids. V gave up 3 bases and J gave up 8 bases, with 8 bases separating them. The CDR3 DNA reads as TGTGCCAGCTCACCTCAGAGAGATGAGCAGTTCTTC. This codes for CASSPQRDEQFF.

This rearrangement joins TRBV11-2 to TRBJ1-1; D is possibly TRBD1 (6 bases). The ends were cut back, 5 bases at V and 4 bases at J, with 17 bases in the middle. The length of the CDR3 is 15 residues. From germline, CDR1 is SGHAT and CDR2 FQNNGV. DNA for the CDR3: TGTGCCAGCAGCGCCACAGGGTTTAGTAGCACTGAAGCTTTCTTT. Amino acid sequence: CASSATGFSSTEAFF.

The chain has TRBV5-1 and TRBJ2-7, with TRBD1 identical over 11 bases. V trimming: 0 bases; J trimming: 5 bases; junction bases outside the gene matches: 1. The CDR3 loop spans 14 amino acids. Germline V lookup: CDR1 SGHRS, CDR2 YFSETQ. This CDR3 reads CASSLGTGGNEQYF. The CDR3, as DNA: TGCGCCAGCAGCTTGGGGACAGGGGGCAACGAGCAGTACTTC.

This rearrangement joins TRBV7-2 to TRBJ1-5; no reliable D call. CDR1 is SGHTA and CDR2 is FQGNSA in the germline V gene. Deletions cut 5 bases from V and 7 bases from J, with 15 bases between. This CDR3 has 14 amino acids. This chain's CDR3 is CASSHPGFGQPQHF. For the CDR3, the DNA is TGTGCCAGCAGCCATCCGGGGTTCGGACAGCCCCAGCATTTT.

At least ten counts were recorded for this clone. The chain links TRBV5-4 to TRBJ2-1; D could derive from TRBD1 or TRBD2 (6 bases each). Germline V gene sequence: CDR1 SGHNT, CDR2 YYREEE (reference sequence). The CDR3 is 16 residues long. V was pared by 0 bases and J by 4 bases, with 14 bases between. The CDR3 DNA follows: TGTGCCAGCAGCTTGGGACCGGGGGCAGGATACAATGAGCAGTTCTTC. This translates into CASSLGPGAGYNEQFF.

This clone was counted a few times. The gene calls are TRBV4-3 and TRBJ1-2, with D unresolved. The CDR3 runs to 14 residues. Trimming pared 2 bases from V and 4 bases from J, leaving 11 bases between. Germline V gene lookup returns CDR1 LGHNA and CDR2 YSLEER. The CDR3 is CASSQLDGFYGYTF. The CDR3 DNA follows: TGCGCCAGCAGCCAACTAGACGGATTCTATGGCTACACCTTC.

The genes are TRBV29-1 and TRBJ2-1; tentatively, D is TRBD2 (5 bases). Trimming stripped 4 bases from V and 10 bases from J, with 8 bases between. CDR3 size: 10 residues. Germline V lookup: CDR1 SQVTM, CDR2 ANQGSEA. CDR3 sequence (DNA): TGCAGCGTTGTTTGGAGGGAGCAGTTCTTC. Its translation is CSVVWREQFF.

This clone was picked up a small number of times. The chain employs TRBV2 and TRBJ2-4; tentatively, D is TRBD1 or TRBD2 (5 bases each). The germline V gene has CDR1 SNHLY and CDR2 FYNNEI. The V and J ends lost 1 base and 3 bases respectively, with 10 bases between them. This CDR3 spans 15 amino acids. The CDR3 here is CASSEEERGKNIQYF. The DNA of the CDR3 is TGTGCCAGCAGTGAAGAGGAGAGGGGCAAAAACATTCAGTACTTC.

The CDR3 nucleotides are TGTGCCAGCAGTGAAGGCAGATATAACTATGGCTACACCTTC. Protein: CASSEGRYNYGYTF. The rearrangement uses TRBV2 and TRBJ1-2; the D is unclear. The V end lost 1 base, the J end lost 1 base, and 7 bases lay between the germline ends. CDR1 is SNHLY and CDR2 is FYNNEI in the germline V gene. This CDR3 has 14 residues.

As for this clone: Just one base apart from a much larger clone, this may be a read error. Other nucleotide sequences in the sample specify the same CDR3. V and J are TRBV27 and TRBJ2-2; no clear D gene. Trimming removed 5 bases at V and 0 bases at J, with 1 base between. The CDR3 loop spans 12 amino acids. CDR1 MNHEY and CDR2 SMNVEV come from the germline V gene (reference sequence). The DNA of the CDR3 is TGTGCCAGCAGTCCGAACACCGGGGAGCTGTTTTTT. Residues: CASSPNTGELFF.

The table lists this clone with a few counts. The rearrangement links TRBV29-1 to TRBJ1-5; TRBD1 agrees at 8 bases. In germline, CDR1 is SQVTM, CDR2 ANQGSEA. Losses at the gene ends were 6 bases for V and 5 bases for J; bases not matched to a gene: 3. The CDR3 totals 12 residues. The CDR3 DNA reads TGCAGCGTAGGGACAGGAGATCAGCCCCAGCATTTT. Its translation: CSVGTGDQPQHF.

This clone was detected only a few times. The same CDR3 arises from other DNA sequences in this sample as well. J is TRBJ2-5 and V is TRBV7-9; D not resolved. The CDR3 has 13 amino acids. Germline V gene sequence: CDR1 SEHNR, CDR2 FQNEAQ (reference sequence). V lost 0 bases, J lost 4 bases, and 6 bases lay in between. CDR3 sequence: CASSLAGGETQYF. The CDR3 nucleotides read TGTGCCAGCAGCTTAGCAGGCGGAGAGACCCAGTACTTC.

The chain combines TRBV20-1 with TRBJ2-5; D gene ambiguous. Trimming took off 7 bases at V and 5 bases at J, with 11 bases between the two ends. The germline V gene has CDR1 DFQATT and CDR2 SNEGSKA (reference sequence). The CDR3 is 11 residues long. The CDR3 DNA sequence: TGCAGTGTATCCGCCGGGGAGACCCAGTACTTC. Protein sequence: CSVSAGETQYF.

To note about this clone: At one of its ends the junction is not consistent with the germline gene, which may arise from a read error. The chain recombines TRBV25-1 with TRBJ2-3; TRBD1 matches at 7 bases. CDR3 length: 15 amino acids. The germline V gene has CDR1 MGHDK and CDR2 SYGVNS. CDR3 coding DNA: TGTACCAGCAGTGAAGGGGGCGCGAGGACAGATACGCAGTATTTT. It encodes CTSSEGGARTDTQYF.